These 15 T cell receptor beta chains share one sample of origin, sequenced in a study of blood T cell repertoires in COVID-19. Produced via immunoSEQ multiplex PCR; TCRdb's table is partial and in-frame only. The profile shows about 7,000 clones, 88% of them singletons. The specimen sequenced was peripheral blood. These receptors came from a human donor in a cohort sampled during active COVID-19.

This clone appeared a single time. This chain joins TRBV10-1 and TRBJ2-3; the match to TRBD1 covers 8 bases. CDR1 WNHNN and CDR2 SYGVQD come from the germline V gene (reference sequence). Germline trimming cut 1 base from V and 2 bases from J; bases unmatched to any gene: 2. The CDR3 is made up of 15 amino acids. CDR3 DNA sequence: TGCGCCAGCAGTGAGTTGCAGGGGGCCACAGATACGCAGTATTTT. It specifies CASSELQGATDTQYF.

The CDR3 DNA reads TGTGCCAGCAGTTCACGACAGGGTGCCTACCAAGAGACCCAGTACTTC. Translation gives CASSSRQGAYQETQYF. The chain links TRBV6-2 or TRBV6-3 to TRBJ2-5; TRBD1 matches at 7 bases. The CDR3 has 16 amino acids. Germline V gene lookup returns CDR1 MNHEY and CDR2 SVGEGT. Unmatched junction bases numbered 8, after V lost 4 bases and J lost 0 bases.

Written as DNA, the CDR3 is TGCAGTGGAATAGTGGGACACCACACCGGGGAGCTGTTTTTT. Protein product: CSGIVGHHTGELFF. The chain uses TRBV29-1 and TRBJ2-2, with a possible D match to TRBD1 (6 bases). From germline, CDR1 is SQVTM and CDR2 ANQGSEA. CDR3 length equals 14 residues.

This clone showed up just once. This chain links TRBV7-9 with TRBJ2-2, with D unclear. The V gene's germline CDR1 is SEHNR and CDR2 FQNEAQ (reference sequence). V shed 3 bases and J shed 4 bases, with 15 bases lying between them. CDR3 length: 16 amino acids. The CDR3 here is CASSFQAGIGTGELFF. The CDR3 DNA sequence: TGTGCCAGCAGCTTCCAGGCAGGCATCGGCACCGGGGAGCTGTTTTTT.

The J gene is TRBJ2-7, the V gene TRBV29-1; 7 nucleotides align to TRBD1. The CDR3 extends over 13 amino acids. CDR1 and CDR2 (germline): SQVTM, ANQGSEA. V was pared by 4 bases and J by 5 bases, with 8 bases of the junction left unmatched. This chain's CDR3 is CSVGGDRENEQYF. In DNA, the CDR3 is TGCAGCGTTGGGGGCGACAGGGAAAACGAGCAGTACTTC.

This clone was recorded once. The chain combines TRBV5-1 with TRBJ2-5; D gene ambiguous. Germline-derived CDR1 and CDR2 are SGHRS and YFSETQ. The CDR3 runs 14 residues. Trimming removed 4 bases at V and 10 bases at J, with 20 bases between. The CDR3 DNA is TGCGCCAGCAGCCAGCACGGCCCAATTCTAGTCCAGTACTTC. This sequence encodes CASSQHGPILVQYF. The whole variable domain, remainder taken from reference TRBV5-1 and TRBJ2-5, is KAGVTQTPRYLIKTRGQQVTLSCSPISGHRSVSWYQQTPGQGLQFLFEYFSETQRNKGNFPGRFSGRQFSNSRSEMNVSTLELGDSALYLCASSQHGPILVQYFGPGTRLLVL.

The chain carries TRBV5-1 and TRBJ1-1; 7 bases line up with TRBD1. Germline values: CDR1 SGHRS, CDR2 YFSETQ. This CDR3 has 13 amino acids. J was trimmed by 7 bases and V by 0 bases; bases with no gene match: 3. CDR3 loop: CASSLGQGNEAFF. The CDR3 nucleotides are TGCGCCAGCAGCTTGGGACAGGGTAATGAAGCTTTCTTT.

CDR3 region: CASSLASRDTIYF. CDR3 coding DNA: TGTGCCAGCAGCTTGGCGTCCCGGGACACCATATATTTT. The chain carries TRBV5-5 and TRBJ1-3; D call uncertain. CDR1 is SGHKS and CDR2 is YYEKEE in the germline V gene (reference sequence). The CDR3 runs to 13 residues. V shed 0 bases and J shed 8 bases, with 9 bases lying between them.

The chain carries TRBV7-2 and TRBJ2-1; the match to TRBD2 covers 13 bases. The J segment lost 5 bases and the V segment lost 1 base, leaving 2 bases of the junction unmatched. The germline CDR1 and CDR2 sequences are SGHTA and FQGNSA. The CDR3 covers 16 residues. CDR3 protein: CASSLGGTSGDNEQFF. The DNA for the CDR3 is TGTGCCAGCAGCTTAGGGGGGACTAGCGGGGACAATGAGCAGTTCTTC.

The rearrangement uses TRBV6-5 and TRBJ2-7; 9 bases are a match to TRBD1. The CDR3 runs to 14 residues. CDR1 and CDR2 (germline): MNHEY, SVGAGI. V lost 5 bases to trimming and J lost 7 bases; unmatched junction nucleotides: 9. DNA for the CDR3: TGTGCCAGCAGTCCACCGGGACAGGGAGGTGAGCAGTACTTC. Its protein product is CASSPPGQGGEQYF.

The chain carries TRBV28 and TRBJ2-3, with 7 bases matching TRBD2. This CDR3 has 15 amino acids. Germline V gene lookup returns CDR1 MDHEN and CDR2 SYDVKM. J lost 1 base, V lost 3 bases, and 4 bases had no gene match. The chain's CDR3 is CASSFLGGGTDTQYF. DNA of the CDR3: TGTGCCAGCAGTTTTTTGGGGGGGGGCACAGATACGCAGTATTTT.

This chain connects TRBV6-1 to TRBJ1-4; the D gene is possibly TRBD1 (5 bases). V dropped 2 bases and J dropped 8 bases, with 9 bases sitting between them. Looked up from germline, CDR1 is MNHNS and CDR2 is SASEGT. This CDR3 is built from 13 residues. In DNA, the CDR3 is TGTGCCAGCAGTGAACACGGGGGGGAAAAACTGTTTTTT. It yields the protein CASSEHGGEKLFF.

J is TRBJ2-1 and V is TRBV7-3; D perhaps matches TRBD1 (5 bases). The CDR3 loop spans 16 amino acids. Trimming removed 2 bases at V and 1 base at J, with 12 bases between. Germline V gene lookup returns CDR1 SGHTA and CDR2 FQGTGA. CDR3 sequence: CASSLLSGLSYNEQFF. CDR3 bases: TGTGCCAGCAGCTTACTTTCAGGGTTGTCCTACAATGAGCAGTTCTTC.

CDR3 protein: CASSPRAGLAGGVAGELFF. The DNA of the CDR3 is TGTGCCAGCAGTCCACGGGCGGGACTAGCGGGAGGAGTGGCCGGGGAGCTGTTTTTT. This sequence joins TRBV27 and TRBJ2-2; TRBD2 matches at 15 bases. The CDR3 has 19 residues. V shed 5 bases, J shed 6 bases, and the junction held 13 bases outside the gene matches. The germline gives CDR1 MNHEY, CDR2 SMNVEV (reference sequence).

In this sample, this clone turned up once. The chain recombines TRBV5-1 with TRBJ2-7; 9 bases agree with TRBD1. The CDR3 has 12 amino acids. V lost 7 bases and J lost 6; bases outside the gene matches: 5. In germline, CDR1 is SGHRS, CDR2 YFSETQ. DNA of the CDR3: TGCGCCAGCGGCGACAGGGGGAGCGAGCAGTACTTC. Amino acid sequence: CASGDRGSEQYF.